One sample yielded the 14 T cell receptor beta chains listed below, sequenced in a study of cytomegalovirus exposure and HLA in healthy donors. The PCR ran on 60 Vbeta and 13 Jbeta primers. Generated by immunoSEQ multiplex PCR, the TCRdb table keeps only in-frame clones and is missing some. This table has about 150,000 clones, almost 85% appearing once. The sequenced material came from PBMCs. The receptors come from a man aged 25-45 years in good health and CMV-seropositive.

The V gene is TRBV5-1, the J gene TRBJ2-5; weak D call: TRBD1 (6 bases). The length of the CDR3 is 14 residues. CDR1 and CDR2 from the germline V gene are SGHRS and YFSETQ. The V gene lost 4 bases and the J gene lost 2 bases, with 12 bases spanning the gap. The CDR3, as DNA: TGCGCCAGCAGCCGGTGGACAGATCAAGAGACCCAGTACTTC. This encodes CASSRWTDQETQYF.

The gene calls are TRBV27 and TRBJ1-2, with a possible D match to TRBD1 (5 bases). CDR1 is MNHEY, CDR2 SMNVEV, per germline (reference sequence). This CDR3 contains 16 residues. Deletions cut 5 bases from V and 0 bases from J, with 16 bases between. The CDR3 coding sequence is TGTGCCAGCAGTCCATCAACGGGGGAGACTAACTATGGCTACACCTTC. This encodes CASSPSTGETNYGYTF.

This chain connects TRBV5-4 to TRBJ2-1; TRBD2 matches at 8 bases. The CDR3 runs to 15 residues. Germline CDR1 SGHNT, CDR2 YYREEE (reference sequence). The junction had 4 bases not matched to a gene; V was cut back by 4 bases and J by 1 base. The CDR3 spells CASSQTSDSYNEQFF. CDR3 sequence (DNA): TGTGCCAGCAGCCAGACTAGCGATTCCTACAATGAGCAGTTCTTC.

The chain carries TRBV30 and TRBJ1-4; D ambiguous. CDR3 length: 15 residues. V gave up 4 bases and J gave up 5 bases, with 17 bases separating them. Germline V gives CDR1 GTSNPN, CDR2 SVGIG (reference sequence). CDR3 in DNA: TGTGCCTGGACCGCACGGACGGGAAAAAATGAAAAACTGTTTTTT. Its protein product is CAWTARTGKNEKLFF. Based on the CDR3 plus reference TRBV30 and TRBJ1-4, the full variable domain is SQTIHQWPATLVQPVGSPLSLECTVEGTSNPNLYWYRQAAGRGLQLLFYSVGIGQISSEVPQNLSASRPQDRQFILSSKKLLLSDSGFYLCAWTARTGKNEKLFFGSGTQLSVL.

The rearrangement links TRBV5-8 to TRBJ2-7, with D unresolved. Trimming took off 7 bases at V and 2 bases at J, with 16 bases between the two ends. CDR1 is SGHTS and CDR2 is YDEGEE in the germline V gene. The CDR3 is 14 amino acids. CDR3 coding DNA: TGTGCCAGCGGCCAAAGATACGTTGCCTACGAGCAGTACTTC. Protein: CASGQRYVAYEQYF.

This chain connects TRBV7-6 to TRBJ1-3; D unclear. V was cut by 0 bases and J by 0 bases, with 9 bases left in between. Germline V gives CDR1 SGHVS, CDR2 FNYEAQ. CDR3 length: 16 residues. CDR3 in amino acids: CASSLAEGGSGNTIYF. The CDR3 region has the DNA TGTGCCAGCAGCTTAGCGGAGGGAGGCTCTGGAAACACCATATATTTT.

The DNA of the CDR3 is TGTGCCAGCAGAAACAGGGTTGTCTACGAGCAGTACTTC. Amino acids: CASRNRVVYEQYF. This chain connects TRBV28 to TRBJ2-7; tentatively, D is TRBD1 (6 bases). The CDR3 totals 13 residues. Germline V gene sequence: CDR1 MDHEN, CDR2 SYDVKM. The V end was cut by 6 bases, the J end by 3 bases, with 12 bases between.

The chain is built from TRBV28 and TRBJ1-3, with unresolved D. CDR1 and CDR2 (germline): MDHEN, SYDVKM. Deletions cut 2 bases from V and 0 bases from J, with 11 bases between. The CDR3 extends over 16 amino acids. This chain's CDR3 is CASSLEGLGSGNTIYF. CDR3 DNA: TGTGCCAGCAGTTTAGAGGGTTTGGGCTCTGGAAACACCATATATTTT.

This chain uses TRBV7-8 with TRBJ2-7, with D perhaps matching TRBD2 (5 bases). Trimming left V 2 bases short and J 5 bases short, with 7 bases between. Germline loops: CDR1 SGHVS, CDR2 FQNEAQ. The CDR3 length is 12 residues. The CDR3 is CASSLTGNEQYF. As DNA, the CDR3 is TGTGCCAGCAGCTTAACGGGGAACGAGCAGTACTTC.

The chain employs TRBV6-1 and TRBJ2-1; perhaps TRBD1 as D (5 bases). Trimming cost V 3 bases and J 11 bases, with 20 bases left between them. The CDR3 extends over 15 amino acids. Germline CDR1 MNHNS, CDR2 SASEGT. The CDR3, as DNA: TGTGCCAGCAGTGATGGGCAGGGCGGCCTAACACAGCAGTTCTTC. Protein product: CASSDGQGGLTQQFF.

The chain employs TRBV28 and TRBJ2-7; D may be TRBD2 (6 bases). Trimming left V 4 bases short and J 0 bases short, with 16 bases between. Germline V gene data show CDR1 as MDHEN and CDR2 as SYDVKM. The CDR3 is 16 residues long. The CDR3 spells CASSYPRGGSSYEQYF. The CDR3 nucleotides are TGTGCCAGCAGTTATCCTCGGGGAGGCAGCTCCTACGAGCAGTACTTC. Drawing the rest from reference TRBV28 and TRBJ2-7, the complete variable domain is DVKVTQSSRYLVKRTGEKVFLECVQDMDHENMFWYRQDPGLGLRLIYFSYDVKMKEKGDIPEGYSVSREKKERFSLILESASTNQTSMYLCASSYPRGGSSYEQYFGPGTRLTVT.

This clone was observed a few times. J is TRBJ1-4 and V is TRBV6-5, with D possibly matching TRBD1 (6 bases). V gave up 5 bases and J gave up 7 bases, with 11 bases separating them. CDR1 MNHEY and CDR2 SVGAGI come from the germline V gene. The CDR3 covers 13 residues. The CDR3 sequence: CASSRGAGEKLFF. The CDR3 DNA reads TGTGCCAGCAGTCGGGGGGCGGGTGAAAAACTGTTTTTT.

This chain connects TRBV25-1 to TRBJ1-4, with 9 bases fitting TRBD1. This CDR3 has 13 amino acids. Germline assignment: CDR1 MGHDK and CDR2 SYGVNS. After removal of 6 bases from V and 10 bases from J, the junction contained 6 bases not matched to a gene. The CDR3 loop is CASSRDRVGKLFF. In DNA, the CDR3 is TGTGCCAGCAGCCGGGACAGGGTGGGAAAACTGTTTTTT.

This chain links TRBV28 with TRBJ2-1, with TRBD2 matching over 7 bases. The CDR3 has 15 residues. The V segment lost 2 bases and the J segment 9 bases; nucleotides outside the gene matches: 10. In germline, CDR1 is MDHEN, CDR2 SYDVKM. The CDR3 is CASSLVGGRVGEQFF. In DNA, the CDR3 is TGTGCCAGCAGTTTAGTCGGGGGGAGGGTTGGTGAGCAGTTCTTC.